A single sample gave rise to the 14 T cell receptor beta chains below, sequenced in a study of blood T cell repertoires in COVID-19 (dated by TCRdb to the early 2020s). Library method: the immunoSEQ multiplex PCR assay. TCRdb obtained this table from immuneACCESS and retained in-frame rearrangements with V and J assigned. These tables miss some clones; where compared with another copy, unresolved V genes account for less than half of the shortfall, and the remainder is unexplained. The sample profile shows approximately 250,000 clones; over 90% of them were found once. The ten biggest clones cover around 0.86% of the sample. Sequencing was performed on peripheral blood. These receptors came from a man aged 25 to 40 with COVID-19, enrolled during active disease.

The rearrangement joins TRBV6-6 to TRBJ1-4; 8 nucleotides line up with TRBD1. J was trimmed by 7 bases and V by 8 bases; bases with no gene match: 12. The length of the CDR3 is 15 residues. The germline V gene has CDR1 MNHNY and CDR2 SVGAGI (reference sequence). Here the CDR3 reads CASGVSGTGGEKLFF. CDR3 bases: TGTGCCAGCGGTGTATCCGGGACAGGAGGTGAAAAACTGTTTTTT.

The chain joins TRBV5-1 to TRBJ2-7; TRBD2 matches 8 bases. This CDR3 is built from 16 residues. Germline V gives CDR1 SGHRS, CDR2 YFSETQ. V was clipped by 0 bases and J by 0 bases; unmatched bases: 5. As DNA, the CDR3 is TGCGCCAGCAGCTTGGCCATGGCGGGGGGCTCCTACGAGCAGTACTTC. Amino acids: CASSLAMAGGSYEQYF.

In this sample, this clone turned up once. This chain connects TRBV19 to TRBJ1-2; TRBD1 aligns across 9 bases. Germline CDR1 is LNHDA and CDR2 is SQIVND (reference sequence). The J segment lost 7 bases and the V segment lost 6 bases, leaving 9 bases of the junction unmatched. This CDR3 has 14 amino acids. The DNA of the CDR3 is TGTGCCAGTAGCCCCACAGGGGGCGGGAGTGGCTACACCTTC. Protein product: CASSPTGGGSGYTF. The complete variable domain, with remaining parts taken from reference TRBV19 and TRBJ1-2, reads DGGITQSPKYLFRKEGQNVTLSCEQNLNHDAMYWYRQDPGQGLRLIYYSQIVNDFQKGDIAEGYSVSREKKESFPLTVTSAQKNPTAFYLCASSPTGGGSGYTFGSGTRLTVV.

The chain couples TRBV11-2 to TRBJ2-4; D gene ambiguous. The CDR3 loop spans 14 amino acids. The V end was cut by 5 bases, the J end by 3 bases, with 11 bases between. The V gene's germline CDR1 is SGHAT and CDR2 FQNNGV. In nucleotides, the CDR3 is TGTGCCAGCAGCGGAATGGCAGGCAAAAACATTCAGTACTTC. This sequence encodes CASSGMAGKNIQYF. The full variable domain, in which reference TRBV11-2 and TRBJ2-4 provide the parts outside the CDR3, is EAGVAQSPRYKIIEKRQSVAFWCNPISGHATLYWYQQILGQGPKLLIQFQNNGVVDDSQLPKDRFSAERLKGVDSTLKIQPAKLEDSAVYLCASSGMAGKNIQYFGAGTRLSVL.

This chain uses TRBV11-1 with TRBJ1-5, with TRBD1 matching over 7 bases. CDR1 is SGHAT, CDR2 FQDESV, per germline (reference sequence). With 5 bases clipped from V and 1 base from J, the junction kept 2 bases outside the gene matches. The CDR3 is 14 residues long. CDR3 sequence (DNA): TGTGCCAGCAGCCTACAGGGGAGCAATCAGCCCCAGCATTTT. It encodes CASSLQGSNQPQHF.

Concerning this clone: This CDR3 is also generated by other DNA sequences in the sample. This chain connects TRBV6-5 to TRBJ2-7, with D possibly matching TRBD2 (5 bases). CDR3 length equals 14 residues. Trimming stripped 0 bases from V and 2 bases from J, with 8 bases between. CDR1 and CDR2 (germline): MNHEY, SVGAGI. The CDR3 nucleotides read TGTGCCAGCAGTTACTCGAGAGGGACCTACGAGCAGTACTTC. It encodes CASSYSRGTYEQYF.

This chain links TRBV5-5 with TRBJ1-5, with TRBD1 matching over 7 bases. Unmatched junction bases numbered 7, after V lost 0 bases and J lost 7 bases. This CDR3 has 15 residues. Germline V lookup: CDR1 SGHKS, CDR2 YYEKEE (reference sequence). The CDR3 loop is CASSLEWSGGQPQHF. The DNA for the CDR3 is TGTGCCAGCAGCTTGGAATGGTCAGGGGGGCAGCCCCAGCATTTT.

The chain carries TRBV4-2 and TRBJ1-5; 7 bases are shared with TRBD1. The length of the CDR3 is 16 residues. CDR1 LGHNA and CDR2 YNFKEQ come from the germline V gene. Unmatched junction bases numbered 6, after V lost 4 bases and J lost 0 bases. CDR3 amino acids: CASSRGQTPSNQPQHF. The CDR3 DNA is TGTGCCAGCAGCCGGGGACAGACCCCTAGCAATCAGCCCCAGCATTTT.

The chain uses TRBV25-1 and TRBJ2-5; TRBD2 is a possible D gene (6 bases). Germline V gives CDR1 MGHDK, CDR2 SYGVNS. V was pared by 2 bases and J by 0 bases, with 7 bases between. This CDR3 is 14 amino acids long. The CDR3 loop reads CASSEGGYQETQYF. CDR3 nucleotide sequence: TGTGCCAGCAGTGAAGGAGGGTACCAAGAGACCCAGTACTTC.

This sequence joins TRBV30 and TRBJ2-7; D is possibly TRBD1 (6 bases). Germline V gene data show CDR1 as GTSNPN and CDR2 as SVGIG (reference sequence). The CDR3 covers 13 residues. With 5 bases removed from V and 2 bases from J, the gap between germline ends came to 13 bases. CDR3 in amino acids: CAWDGQLAYEQYF. In nucleotides, the CDR3 is TGTGCCTGGGATGGACAGTTGGCCTACGAGCAGTACTTC.

This clone was found once. This chain links TRBV10-3 with TRBJ2-7, with a possible D match to TRBD1 (6 bases). The germline V and J ends were trimmed by 8 bases and 2 bases, with 10 bases remaining between them. The length of the CDR3 is 12 residues. CDR1 and CDR2 from the germline V gene are ENHRY and SYGVKD. The CDR3 here is CAIRDTAYEQYF. The CDR3, as DNA: TGTGCCATCCGGGACACCGCCTACGAGCAGTACTTC.

This clone has more than one count but fewer than ten. V and J are TRBV7-9 and TRBJ2-5; 8 bases match TRBD1. V lost 2 bases to trimming and J lost 5 bases; unmatched junction nucleotides: 10. The germline gives CDR1 SEHNR, CDR2 FQNEAQ (reference sequence). The CDR3 contains 16 residues. The CDR3 sequence: CASSLSRARGQETQYF. The CDR3 bases are TGTGCCAGCAGCTTAAGTCGGGCCAGGGGGCAGGAGACCCAGTACTTC.

The CDR3 region is CASSSSSGGREQFF. The CDR3 DNA reads as TGCGCCAGCAGTTCTTCTAGCGGGGGGCGAGAGCAGTTCTTC. The V gene is TRBV5-1, the J gene TRBJ2-1, with 11 bases matching TRBD2. From germline, CDR1 is SGHRS and CDR2 YFSETQ. The junction had 8 bases not matched to a gene; V was cut back by 5 bases and J by 10 bases. CDR3 length: 14 amino acids.

This clone has only a few counts. The chain recombines TRBV12-3 or TRBV12-4 with TRBJ1-2; no firm D call. V dropped 5 bases and J dropped 8 bases, with 12 bases sitting between them. The CDR3 loop spans 12 amino acids. In DNA, the CDR3 is TGTGCCAGCAGTGCCCGGGAATCGGGCTACACCTTC. The encoded protein is CASSARESGYTF.